Listed below are T cell receptor beta chains from one sample, sequenced in a study of T-cell reconstitution after alpha-beta-depleted transplantation in children. One entry per CDR3 protein results from TCRdb running MiXCR on the PCR reads. The sample comprises 330,000 or so distinct CDR3 sequences, 10% of which are singletons, and about 2.3% rests with the top ten. The sample in question was PBMCs from the stem cell graft donor, obtained from the stem cell graft. The receptors stem from a human donor who donated a stem cell graft to a child with acute lymphoblastic leukemia. Both conserved end residues are part of each CDR3. A D gene is named only where the DNA matches it firmly. The size field is filled for only some rows; it gives once, few, many or a size class.

V gene: TRBV29-1; J gene: TRBJ1-2; D gene: TRBD1; clone size: -; CDR3 protein: CSVEEGYTGVGYTF; CDR3 DNA: TGCAGCGTTGAAGAGGGGTATACAGGGGTTGGCTACACCTTC
V gene: TRBV7-9; J gene: TRBJ2-3; D gene: -; clone size: few; CDR3 protein: CASSPIRVHTQYF; CDR3 DNA: TGTGCCAGCAGCCCTATACGCGTTCATACGCAGTATTTT
V gene: TRBV10-1; J gene: TRBJ2-7; D gene: -; clone size: -; CDR3 protein: CVRPGMGDEQYF; CDR3 DNA: TGCGTCCGGCCGGGGATGGGGGACGAGCAGTACTTC
V gene: TRBV7-9; J gene: TRBJ2-3; D gene: -; clone size: few; CDR3 protein: CALHLTDSSDTQYF; CDR3 DNA: TGTGCCCTACATCTTACGGACAGTTCCGATACGCAGTATTTT
V gene: TRBV28; J gene: TRBJ2-7; D gene: TRBD1; clone size: few; CDR3 protein: CASSFGDRPREQYF; CDR3 DNA: TGTGCCAGCAGTTTTGGGGACAGGCCTCGGGAGCAGTACTTC
V gene: TRBV4-1; J gene: TRBJ2-1; D gene: -; clone size: few; CDR3 protein: CASSQDRLGQQFF; CDR3 DNA: TGCGCCAGCAGCCAAGATAGGTTGGGGCAGCAGTTCTTC
V gene: TRBV7-9; J gene: TRBJ2-1; D gene: -; clone size: -; CDR3 protein: CASSGFPIDEQFF; CDR3 DNA: TGTGCCAGCAGTGGGTTCCCAATAGATGAGCAGTTCTTC
V gene: TRBV5-1; J gene: TRBJ2-2; D gene: -; clone size: -; CDR3 protein: CASRQTSVLTGELFF; CDR3 DNA: TGCGCCAGCCGACAGACTAGTGTGCTCACCGGGGAGCTGTTTTTT
V gene: TRBV2; J gene: TRBJ2-1; D gene: TRBD2; clone size: -; CDR3 protein: CASRKTSGLYNEQFF; CDR3 DNA: TGTGCCAGCAGGAAGACTAGCGGGCTATACAATGAGCAGTTCTTC
V gene: TRBV6-5; J gene: TRBJ1-6; D gene: -; clone size: many; CDR3 protein: CASSYRGGRYYSYNSPLHF; CDR3 DNA: TGTGCCAGCAGTTATCGCGGAGGACGTTACTACTCCTATAATTCACCCCTCCACTTT
V gene: TRBV6-5; J gene: TRBJ1-2; D gene: -; clone size: -; CDR3 protein: CASSYEGDGYTF; CDR3 DNA: TGTGCCAGCAGTTACGAGGGGGATGGCTACACCTTC
V gene: TRBV3-1; J gene: TRBJ2-1; D gene: TRBD2; clone size: few; CDR3 protein: CASSPGLAGGPRFF; CDR3 DNA: TGTGCCAGCAGCCCGGGACTAGCGGGAGGGCCTCGGTTCTTC
V gene: TRBV6-2/TRBV6-3; J gene: TRBJ2-1; D gene: TRBD2; clone size: many; CDR3 protein: CASSPISGTAYNEQFF; CDR3 DNA: TGTGCCAGCAGTCCTATTAGCGGGACCGCCTACAATGAGCAGTTCTTC
V gene: TRBV7-9; J gene: TRBJ1-2; D gene: -; clone size: few; CDR3 protein: CASSFQTDSYGYTF; CDR3 DNA: TGTGCCAGCAGCTTCCAGACAGATAGCTATGGCTACACCTTC
V gene: TRBV19; J gene: TRBJ1-5; D gene: -; clone size: few; CDR3 protein: CASSIEGAWQPQHF; CDR3 DNA: TGTGCCAGTAGTATAGAAGGGGCATGGCAGCCCCAGCATTTT
V gene: TRBV19; J gene: TRBJ2-2; D gene: TRBD1; clone size: -; CDR3 protein: CASIPPQGANTGELFF; CDR3 DNA: TGTGCCAGTATCCCCCCACAGGGGGCGAACACCGGGGAGCTGTTTTTT
V gene: TRBV12-3/TRBV12-4; J gene: TRBJ1-2; D gene: -; clone size: -; CDR3 protein: CASSFRRAQGDGYTF; CDR3 DNA: TGTGCCAGCAGTTTTAGGCGGGCCCAAGGGGATGGCTACACCTTC
V gene: TRBV10-1; J gene: TRBJ1-5; D gene: -; clone size: -; CDR3 protein: CASKPDGSNQPQHF; CDR3 DNA: TGCGCCAGCAAACCAGACGGGTCCAATCAGCCCCAGCATTTT
V gene: TRBV28; J gene: TRBJ2-7; D gene: -; clone size: many; CDR3 protein: CASSHRDTTYEQYF; CDR3 DNA: TGTGCCAGCAGTCACCGGGACACCACCTACGAGCAGTACTTC
V gene: TRBV28; J gene: TRBJ2-2; D gene: -; clone size: few; CDR3 protein: CASKPGPTGELFF; CDR3 DNA: TGTGCCAGCAAACCAGGGCCGACCGGGGAGCTGTTTTTT
V gene: TRBV28; J gene: TRBJ2-3; D gene: -; clone size: -; CDR3 protein: CASSPLLHLLTDTQYF; CDR3 DNA: TGTGCCAGCAGTCCCCTATTACACCTCCTCACAGATACGCAGTATTTT
V gene: TRBV6-5; J gene: TRBJ2-1; D gene: TRBD1; clone size: many; CDR3 protein: CASMVGQAYNEQFF; CDR3 DNA: TGTGCCAGCATGGTGGGACAGGCGTACAATGAGCAGTTCTTC
V gene: TRBV12-3/TRBV12-4; J gene: TRBJ2-2; D gene: -; clone size: few; CDR3 protein: CASSLSWLNTGELFF; CDR3 DNA: TGTGCCAGCAGCCTTAGCTGGTTGAACACCGGGGAGCTGTTTTTT
V gene: TRBV7-3; J gene: TRBJ2-5; D gene: -; clone size: -; CDR3 protein: CASSPGYGYQETQYF; CDR3 DNA: TGTGCCAGCAGCCCGGGGTATGGGTACCAAGAGACCCAGTACTTC
V gene: TRBV6-5; J gene: TRBJ1-5; D gene: -; clone size: -; CDR3 protein: CASSYGNHQPQHF; CDR3 DNA: TGTGCCAGCAGTTACGGCAATCATCAGCCCCAGCATTTT
V gene: TRBV7-6; J gene: TRBJ2-5; D gene: -; clone size: few; CDR3 protein: CASSPLSRETQYF; CDR3 DNA: TGTGCCAGCAGTCCCCTCTCTAGAGAGACCCAGTACTTC
V gene: TRBV6-1; J gene: TRBJ2-7; D gene: -; clone size: -; CDR3 protein: CASSNGQHYEQYF; CDR3 DNA: TGTGCCAGCAGCAACGGACAGCACTACGAGCAGTACTTC
V gene: TRBV9; J gene: TRBJ1-5; D gene: TRBD1; clone size: -; CDR3 protein: CASSKGDRGDQPQHF; CDR3 DNA: TGTGCCAGCAGCAAAGGGGACAGGGGCGATCAGCCCCAGCATTTT
V gene: TRBV12-3/TRBV12-4; J gene: TRBJ1-6; D gene: -; clone size: many; CDR3 protein: CASRLTGLRSPLHF; CDR3 DNA: TGTGCCAGCAGGCTAACAGGGCTTCGGTCACCCCTCCACTTT
V gene: TRBV5-1; J gene: TRBJ2-7; D gene: -; clone size: few; CDR3 protein: CASSFYSGSYEQYF; CDR3 DNA: TGCGCCAGCAGCTTCTATAGCGGTTCCTACGAGCAGTACTTC
V gene: TRBV7-8; J gene: TRBJ2-2; D gene: -; clone size: few; CDR3 protein: CASSLVGIYTGELFF; CDR3 DNA: TGTGCCAGCAGCTTGGTCGGGATTTACACCGGGGAGCTGTTTTTT
V gene: TRBV5-8; J gene: TRBJ1-1; D gene: -; clone size: -; CDR3 protein: CASSSRDTANTEAFF; CDR3 DNA: TGTGCCAGCAGCTCCCGGGACACCGCCAACACTGAAGCTTTCTTT